This passage covers 26 T cell receptor beta chains from one sample sequenced in a study of response to subunit inactivated influenza vaccine. TCRdb recomputed calls from the RT-PCR reads with MiXCR, one row per CDR3 protein. The sample includes under 750,000 distinct CDR3 sequences, about an eighth of them seen just once. This specimen consisted of PBMCs from blood, obtained on the day of vaccination. The receptors come from a man aged 45 to 65 who received an inactivated influenza vaccine.

The chain couples TRBV15 to TRBJ2-4, with 11 nucleotides matching TRBD2. The CDR3 extends over 16 amino acids. J was trimmed by 6 bases and V by 0 bases; bases with no gene match: 4. Germline CDR1 is LNHNV and CDR2 is YYDKDF (reference sequence). The CDR3 spells CATSRDSGRAGNIQYF. CDR3 bases: TGTGCCACCAGCAGAGATAGCGGGAGGGCCGGAAACATTCAGTACTTC.

The chain joins TRBV7-2 to TRBJ2-4; D may be TRBD1 (6 bases). The CDR3 is made up of 15 amino acids. Trimming took off 3 bases at V and 0 bases at J, with 9 bases between the two ends. Germline assignment: CDR1 SGHTA and CDR2 FQGNSA. The CDR3 DNA follows: TGTGCCAGCAGCTTGGGACACCTAGCCAAAAACATTCAGTACTTC. It encodes CASSLGHLAKNIQYF.

Many counts were recorded for this clonotype. The V gene is TRBV7-2, the J gene TRBJ1-5; D call uncertain. CDR1 SGHTA and CDR2 FQGNSA come from the germline V gene. V was cut by 5 bases and J by 0 bases, with 11 bases left in between. CDR3 size: 15 residues. CDR3 region: CASSKTPFSNQPQHF. The CDR3 DNA reads TGTGCCAGCAGCAAGACTCCTTTTAGCAATCAGCCCCAGCATTTT.

J is TRBJ2-2 and V is TRBV7-2; 8 nucleotides match TRBD2. Germline V gene data show CDR1 as SGHTA and CDR2 as FQGNSA. Trimming took 4 bases from V and 0 from J; bases not matched to a gene: 4. The CDR3 length is 16 residues. CDR3: CASSSPAGANTGELFF. In nucleotides, the CDR3 is TGTGCCAGCAGCTCCCCAGCGGGGGCGAACACCGGGGAGCTGTTTTTT.

The genes are TRBV28 and TRBJ2-7, with D unclear. With 10 bases removed from V and 3 bases from J, the gap between germline ends came to 10 bases. CDR1 and CDR2 (germline): MDHEN, SYDVKM. This CDR3 spans 11 amino acids. As DNA, the CDR3 is TGTGCCACCACCTTAGGCTACGAGCAGTACTTC. Its protein product is CATTLGYEQYF.

V is TRBV7-2 and J is TRBJ1-1; 9 bases are shared with TRBD1. V shed 4 bases, J shed 2 bases, and the junction held 8 bases outside the gene matches. Per germline, CDR1 SGHTA and CDR2 FQGNSA. The CDR3 sequence is 16 residues long. The CDR3 is CASSSVKGQGNTEAFF. The CDR3 DNA is TGTGCCAGCAGCTCGGTAAAGGGACAGGGAAACACTGAAGCTTTCTTT.

The V and J genes are TRBV7-9 and TRBJ2-3; D unclear. Germline CDR1 reads SEHNR; CDR2 reads FQNEAQ (reference sequence). Trimming cost V 4 bases and J 0 bases, with 5 bases left between them. CDR3 length: 13 amino acids. In DNA, the CDR3 is TGTGCCAGCAGCTCCCCTAGCACAGATACGCAGTATTTT. This gives the protein CASSSPSTDTQYF.

This clonotype was detected many times. The chain is built from TRBV14 and TRBJ2-3; the D gene could be TRBD1 or TRBD2 (5 bases each). The germline V gene encodes CDR1 SGHDN and CDR2 FVKESK. This CDR3 comprises 15 residues. V was pared by 3 bases and J by 1 base, with 11 bases between. The CDR3 DNA sequence: TGTGCCAGCAGCCAGGGACGAGGACGCACAGATACGCAGTATTTT. Translated: CASSQGRGRTDTQYF. Together with reference TRBV14 and TRBJ2-3, the CDR3 gives the full variable domain: EAGVTQFPSHSVIEKGQTVTLRCDPISGHDNLYWYRRVMGKEIKFLLHFVKESKQDESGMPNNRFLAERTGGTYSTLKVQPAELEDSGVYFCASSQGRGRTDTQYFGPGTRLTVL.

The V call is TRBV28, the J call TRBJ2-6, with a possible D match to TRBD1 (6 bases). V was shortened by 7 bases and J by 0 bases, with 13 bases between the two germline ends. Germline CDR1 is MDHEN and CDR2 is SYDVKM. The CDR3 runs to 16 residues. The CDR3 DNA follows: TGTGCCAGCAAGGGTGCAGGGGTCTCTGGGGCCAACGTCCTGACTTTC. Its protein product is CASKGAGVSGANVLTF.

This clonotype turned up a few times. This chain connects TRBV10-1 to TRBJ2-2; TRBD2 aligns across 7 bases. The trim removed 2 bases at V and 3 bases at J, leaving 3 bases unmatched. The CDR3 contains 15 residues. Germline V gives CDR1 WNHNN, CDR2 SYGVQD (reference sequence). The CDR3 loop is CASSERRGDTGELFF. In nucleotides, the CDR3 is TGCGCCAGCAGTGAGCGTCGGGGGGACACCGGGGAGCTGTTTTTT.

This clonotype was observed a handful of times. This rearrangement joins TRBV5-1 to TRBJ2-1; D not resolved. Between the trimmed V and J ends, which lost 4 bases and 8 bases, there was a span of 16 bases. The CDR3 is made up of 14 amino acids. Germline CDR1 is SGHRS and CDR2 is YFSETQ. CDR3 sequence: CASSRDASYDEQFF. CDR3 nucleotide sequence: TGCGCCAGCAGCAGAGACGCGTCATACGATGAGCAGTTCTTC.

In this sample, this clonotype turned up many times. The chain has TRBV29-1 and TRBJ2-2; D unresolved. Per the germline V gene, CDR1 is SQVTM and CDR2 is ANQGSEA. This CDR3 has 12 residues. V was clipped by 4 bases and J by 3 bases, with 6 bases between them. DNA of the CDR3: TGCAGCGTTGGCCTGCACACCGGGGAGCTGTTTTTT. Translating it yields CSVGLHTGELFF.

Of note for this clonotype: Germline is not matched at one junction end, which may reflect a read error. The chain is built from TRBV10-3 and TRBJ2-1; tentative D call: TRBD2 (6 bases). The CDR3 runs 15 residues. Germline CDR1 reads ENHRY; CDR2 reads SYGVKD. CDR3 amino acids: CALSPVAGSYKEQFF. Written as DNA, the CDR3 is TGTGCCCTCAGTCCAGTCGCGGGGTCCTACAAAGAGCAGTTCTTC.

The chain joins TRBV12-3 or TRBV12-4 to TRBJ1-5; 10 bases line up with TRBD1. V trimming: 3 bases; J trimming: 6 bases; junction bases outside the gene matches: 8. This CDR3 is 16 amino acids long. The CDR3 is CASSLRGTGAFQPQHF. The CDR3, as DNA: TGTGCCAGCAGTTTGAGGGGGACAGGGGCATTTCAGCCCCAGCATTTT.

This clonotype was found a few times. The V and J genes are TRBV3-1 and TRBJ2-3, with TRBD1 matching over 10 bases. CDR1 is LGHDT and CDR2 is YNNKEL in the germline V gene (reference sequence). Germline trimming cut 0 bases from V and 6 bases from J; bases unmatched to any gene: 6. This CDR3 region has 16 residues. The CDR3 loop is CASSQDRGTGADTQYF. The CDR3 coding sequence is TGTGCCAGCAGCCAAGATAGGGGGACAGGGGCTGATACGCAGTATTTT.

DNA of the CDR3: TGCGCCAGCAGCTTGGCCTCGTCCGGGGCCGAGCAGTACTTC. It translates to CASSLASSGAEQYF. The chain couples TRBV5-1 to TRBJ2-7; the D gene could be TRBD1 or TRBD2 (5 bases each). The CDR3 covers 14 residues. Germline V CDR1 and CDR2: SGHRS, YFSETQ. The ends were cut back, 0 bases at V and 6 bases at J, with 13 bases in the middle. Full variable domain (rest looked up from reference TRBV5-1 and TRBJ2-7): KAGVTQTPRYLIKTRGQQVTLSCSPISGHRSVSWYQQTPGQGLQFLFEYFSETQRNKGNFPGRFSGRQFSNSRSEMNVSTLELGDSALYLCASSLASSGAEQYFGPGTRLTVT.

This clonotype showed up many times. V is TRBV10-3 and J is TRBJ2-7, with TRBD1 identical over 9 bases. Germline CDR1 is ENHRY and CDR2 is SYGVKD. With 10 bases clipped from V and 7 bases from J, the junction kept 8 bases outside the gene matches. This CDR3 is built from 12 residues. For the CDR3, the DNA is TGTGCCACGGGACAGGGATTAGGGGAGCAGTACTTC. Residues: CATGQGLGEQYF.

V gene TRBV7-8 combines with J gene TRBJ2-7, with 9 bases that match TRBD1. Per the germline V gene, CDR1 is SGHVS and CDR2 is FQNEAQ. V was pared by 6 bases and J by 3 bases, with 9 bases of the junction left unmatched. This CDR3 contains 15 residues. The CDR3, as DNA: TGTGCCAGCAGGCTGACCGGGACAGGGAACTACGAGCAGTACTTC. Translated, it gives CASRLTGTGNYEQYF.

This clonotype was observed a few times. CDR3 residues: CASSQEFTDTQYF. For the CDR3, the DNA is TGCGCCAGCAGCCAAGAGTTTACAGATACGCAGTATTTT. J is TRBJ2-3 and V is TRBV4-1; D remains ambiguous. The V and J ends lost 0 bases and 3 bases respectively, with 4 bases between them. Germline V lookup: CDR1 MGHRA, CDR2 YSYEKL. The CDR3 has 13 amino acids.

This clonotype was counted a few times. The V and J genes are TRBV2 and TRBJ2-5; no firm D call. The CDR3 is made up of 13 amino acids. Germline lookup yields CDR1 SNHLY and CDR2 FYNNEI. The V end lost 4 bases, the J end lost 1 base, and 7 bases lay between the germline ends. DNA of the CDR3: TGTGCCAGCAGTGGGCGGACCCAAGAGACCCAGTACTTC. Protein product: CASSGRTQETQYF.

The chain joins TRBV27 to TRBJ1-5, with D possibly TRBD1 on 5 matching bases. V lost 6 bases and J 6 bases, leaving 15 bases between the germline ends. This CDR3 is built from 14 residues. From germline, CDR1 is MNHEY and CDR2 SMNVEV (reference sequence). The CDR3 spells CASSYGLGRQPQHF. The CDR3 DNA sequence: TGTGCCAGCAGCTATGGTTTGGGGCGTCAGCCCCAGCATTTT.

The chain couples TRBV12-3 or TRBV12-4 to TRBJ2-4, with 9 bases aligning to TRBD1. V was clipped by 3 bases and J by 7 bases; unmatched bases: 7. The CDR3 is 15 amino acids. CDR3 sequence reads: CASSFDRGNWNIQYF. Here the CDR3 DNA reads TGTGCCAGCAGTTTTGACAGGGGGAATTGGAACATTCAGTACTTC.

The chain couples TRBV7-9 to TRBJ1-4, with D perhaps matching TRBD1 (6 bases). V lost 0 bases, J lost 8 bases, and 19 bases lay in between. There are 17 residues in the CDR3. Germline loops: CDR1 SEHNR, CDR2 FQNEAQ (reference sequence). The CDR3 region is CASSLARGRQAVEKLFF. CDR3 sequence (DNA): TGTGCCAGCAGCTTAGCTCGGGGAAGACAGGCCGTCGAAAAACTGTTTTTT.

This clonotype showed up just a few times. The J gene is TRBJ2-7, the V gene TRBV7-8; no reliable D call. Trimming took 4 bases from V and 5 from J, leaving 15 bases between them. CDR1 is SGHVS, CDR2 FQNEAQ, per germline. This CDR3 has 14 amino acids. The CDR3 DNA follows: TGTGCCAGCAGCTCCGATTCCGGGTACGACGAGCAGTACTTC. It is translated as CASSSDSGYDEQYF.

This CDR3 reads CASSFRRTLGGEAFF. The DNA for the CDR3 is TGTGCCAGCAGTTTCCGGAGGACCCTTGGGGGGGAAGCTTTCTTT. The chain has TRBV12-3 or TRBV12-4 and TRBJ1-1; the D gene is possibly TRBD1 (5 bases). The CDR3 contains 15 residues. With 3 bases removed from V and 8 bases from J, the gap between germline ends came to 19 bases.

The table lists this clonotype with many counts. The CDR3 sequence: CASSYLAGESYEQYF. CDR3 DNA: TGTGCCAGCAGCTACCTAGCGGGGGAGTCCTACGAGCAGTACTTC. The chain is built from TRBV27 and TRBJ2-7; 10 bases map to TRBD2. The CDR3 is 15 residues long. After removal of 6 bases from V and 1 base from J, the junction contained 6 bases not matched to a gene. Germline assignment: CDR1 MNHEY and CDR2 SMNVEV (reference sequence).